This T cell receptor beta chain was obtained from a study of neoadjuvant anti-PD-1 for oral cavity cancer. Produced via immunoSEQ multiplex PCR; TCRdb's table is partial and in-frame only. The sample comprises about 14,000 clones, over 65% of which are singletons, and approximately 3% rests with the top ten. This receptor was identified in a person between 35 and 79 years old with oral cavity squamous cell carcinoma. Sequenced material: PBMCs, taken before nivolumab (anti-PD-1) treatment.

Here the CDR3 DNA reads TGTGCCAGCAGCCAAGCCAGGGAATTCAATCAGCCCCAGCATTTT. Translating gives CASSQAREFNQPQHF. The rearrangement links TRBV4-2 to TRBJ1-5; a weak D match, TRBD1 (5 bases). The CDR3 spans 15 residues. CDR1 and CDR2 from the germline V gene are LGHNA and YNFKEQ. V shed 1 base and J shed 3 bases, with 10 bases lying between them.